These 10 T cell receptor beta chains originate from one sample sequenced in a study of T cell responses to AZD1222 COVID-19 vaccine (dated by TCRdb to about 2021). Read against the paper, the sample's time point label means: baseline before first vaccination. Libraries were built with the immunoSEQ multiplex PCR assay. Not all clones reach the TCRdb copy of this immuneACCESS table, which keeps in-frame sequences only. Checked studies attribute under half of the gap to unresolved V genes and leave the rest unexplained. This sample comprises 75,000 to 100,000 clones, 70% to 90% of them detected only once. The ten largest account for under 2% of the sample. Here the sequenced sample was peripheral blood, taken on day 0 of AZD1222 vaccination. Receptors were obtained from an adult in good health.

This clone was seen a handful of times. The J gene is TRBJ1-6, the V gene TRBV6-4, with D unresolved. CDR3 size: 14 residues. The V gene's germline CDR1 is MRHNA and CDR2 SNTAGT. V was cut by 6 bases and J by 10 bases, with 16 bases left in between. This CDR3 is CASSPSGQASPLHF. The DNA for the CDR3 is TGTGCCAGCAGCCCCTCTGGGCAGGCCTCACCCCTCCACTTT.

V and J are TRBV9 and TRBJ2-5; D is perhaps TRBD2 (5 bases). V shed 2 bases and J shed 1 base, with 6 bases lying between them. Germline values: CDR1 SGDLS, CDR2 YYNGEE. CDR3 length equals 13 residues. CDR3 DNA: TGTGCCAGCAGCGTCGGACTCCAAGAGACCCAGTACTTC. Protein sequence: CASSVGLQETQYF. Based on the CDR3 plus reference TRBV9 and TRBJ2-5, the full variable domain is DSGVTQTPKHLITATGQRVTLRCSPRSGDLSVYWYQQSLDQGLQFLIQYYNGEERAKGNILERFSAQQFPDLHSELNLSSLELGDSALYFCASSVGLQETQYFGPGTRLLVL.

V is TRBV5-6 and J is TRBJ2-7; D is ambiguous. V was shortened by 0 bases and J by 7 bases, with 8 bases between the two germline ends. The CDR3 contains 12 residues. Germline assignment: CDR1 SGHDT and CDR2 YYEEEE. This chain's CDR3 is CASSLVDREQYF. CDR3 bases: TGTGCCAGCAGCTTGGTGGATAGGGAGCAGTACTTC.

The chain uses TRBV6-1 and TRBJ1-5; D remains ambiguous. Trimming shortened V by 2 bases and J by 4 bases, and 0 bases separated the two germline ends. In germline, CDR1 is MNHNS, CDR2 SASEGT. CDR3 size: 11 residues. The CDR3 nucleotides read TGTGCCAGCAGTGAAAATCAGCCCCAGCATTTT. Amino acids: CASSENQPQHF.

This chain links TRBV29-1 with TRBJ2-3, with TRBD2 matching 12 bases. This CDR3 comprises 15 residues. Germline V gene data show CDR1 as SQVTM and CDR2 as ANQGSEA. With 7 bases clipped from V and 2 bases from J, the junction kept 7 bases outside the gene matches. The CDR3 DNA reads TGCAGCGGTCACGGACTAGCGGGGACCACAGATACGCAGTATTTT. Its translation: CSGHGLAGTTDTQYF.

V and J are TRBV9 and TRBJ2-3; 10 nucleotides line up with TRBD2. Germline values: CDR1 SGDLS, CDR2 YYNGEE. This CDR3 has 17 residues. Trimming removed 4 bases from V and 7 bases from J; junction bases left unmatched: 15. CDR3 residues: CASSSVAGGQVGNTQYF. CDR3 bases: TGTGCCAGCAGCTCCGTAGCGGGGGGCCAAGTGGGTAATACGCAGTATTTT. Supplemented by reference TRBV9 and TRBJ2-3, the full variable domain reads DSGVTQTPKHLITATGQRVTLRCSPRSGDLSVYWYQQSLDQGLQFLIQYYNGEERAKGNILERFSAQQFPDLHSELNLSSLELGDSALYFCASSSVAGGQVGNTQYFGPGTRLTVL.

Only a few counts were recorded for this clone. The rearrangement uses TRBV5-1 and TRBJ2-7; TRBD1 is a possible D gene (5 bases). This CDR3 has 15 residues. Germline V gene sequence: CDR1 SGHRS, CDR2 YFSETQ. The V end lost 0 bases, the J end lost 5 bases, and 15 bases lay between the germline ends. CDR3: CASSLVAGKINEQYF. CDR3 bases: TGCGCCAGCAGCTTGGTGGCAGGGAAGATCAACGAGCAGTACTTC.

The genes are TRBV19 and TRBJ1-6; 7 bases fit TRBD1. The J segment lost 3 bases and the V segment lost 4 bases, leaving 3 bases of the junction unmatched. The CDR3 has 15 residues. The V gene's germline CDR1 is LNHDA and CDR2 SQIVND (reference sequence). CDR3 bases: TGTGCCAGTAGTACCGGGACAGACTATAATTCACCCCTCCACTTT. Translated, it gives CASSTGTDYNSPLHF. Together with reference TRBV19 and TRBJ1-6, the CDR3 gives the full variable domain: DGGITQSPKYLFRKEGQNVTLSCEQNLNHDAMYWYRQDPGQGLRLIYYSQIVNDFQKGDIAEGYSVSREKKESFPLTVTSAQKNPTAFYLCASSTGTDYNSPLHFGNGTRLTVT.

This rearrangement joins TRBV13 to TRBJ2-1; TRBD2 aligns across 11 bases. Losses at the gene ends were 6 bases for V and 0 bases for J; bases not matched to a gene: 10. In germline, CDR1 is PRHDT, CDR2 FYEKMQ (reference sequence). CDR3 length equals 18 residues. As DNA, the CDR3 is TGTGCCAGCAGTCAAGGGACTAGCGGCTCTATCTCCTACAATGAGCAGTTCTTC. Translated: CASSQGTSGSISYNEQFF.

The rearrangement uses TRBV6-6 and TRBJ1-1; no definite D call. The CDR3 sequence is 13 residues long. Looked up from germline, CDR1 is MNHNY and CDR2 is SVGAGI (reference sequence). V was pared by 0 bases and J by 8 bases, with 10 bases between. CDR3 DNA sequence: TGTGCCAGCAGTTACTCGGACGGAATCGAAGCTTTCTTT. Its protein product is CASSYSDGIEAFF.